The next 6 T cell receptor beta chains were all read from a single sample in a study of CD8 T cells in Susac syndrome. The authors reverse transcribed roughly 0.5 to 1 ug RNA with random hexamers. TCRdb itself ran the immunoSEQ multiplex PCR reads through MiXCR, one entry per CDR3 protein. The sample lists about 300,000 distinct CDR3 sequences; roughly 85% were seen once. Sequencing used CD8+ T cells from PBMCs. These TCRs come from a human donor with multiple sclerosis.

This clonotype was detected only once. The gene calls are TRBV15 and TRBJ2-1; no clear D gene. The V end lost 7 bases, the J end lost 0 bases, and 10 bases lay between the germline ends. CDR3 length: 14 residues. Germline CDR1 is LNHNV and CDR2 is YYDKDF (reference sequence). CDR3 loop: CATMHQSSYNEQFF. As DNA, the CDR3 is TGTGCCACCATGCACCAAAGCTCCTACAATGAGCAGTTCTTC.

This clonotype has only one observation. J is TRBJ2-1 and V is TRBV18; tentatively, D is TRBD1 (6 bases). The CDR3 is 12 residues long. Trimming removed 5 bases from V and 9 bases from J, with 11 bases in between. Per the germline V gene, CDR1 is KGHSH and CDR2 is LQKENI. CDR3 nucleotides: TGTGCCAGCTCATCCCAGGGGATTGAGCAGTTCTTC. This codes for CASSSQGIEQFF. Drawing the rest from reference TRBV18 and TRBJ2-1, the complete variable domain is NAGVMQNPRHLVRRRGQEARLRCSPMKGHSHVYWYRQLPEEGLKFMVYLQKENIIDESGMPKERFSAEFPKEGPSILRIQQVVRGDSAAYFCASSSQGIEQFFGPGTRLTVL.

Here the CDR3 reads CASSLGYWSAEAFF. CDR3 nucleotides: TGTGCCAGCAGCTTAGGGTATTGGTCTGCTGAAGCTTTCTTT. The chain is built from TRBV7-9 and TRBJ1-1; D unresolved. Per germline, CDR1 SEHNR and CDR2 FQNEAQ (reference sequence). Trimming removed 1 base at V and 6 bases at J, with 12 bases between. The CDR3 covers 14 residues.

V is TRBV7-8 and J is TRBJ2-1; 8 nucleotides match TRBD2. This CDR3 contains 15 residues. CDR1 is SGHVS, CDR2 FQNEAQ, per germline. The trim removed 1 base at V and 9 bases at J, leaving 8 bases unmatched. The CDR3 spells CASSLGGRPRGEQFF. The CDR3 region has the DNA TGTGCCAGCAGCTTAGGCGGGAGGCCTAGAGGTGAGCAGTTCTTC.

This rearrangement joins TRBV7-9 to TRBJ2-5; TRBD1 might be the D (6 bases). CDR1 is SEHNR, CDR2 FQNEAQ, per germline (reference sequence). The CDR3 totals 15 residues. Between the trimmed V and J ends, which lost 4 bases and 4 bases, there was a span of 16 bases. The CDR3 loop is CASSSRQAYLETQYF. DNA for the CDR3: TGTGCCAGCAGCTCACGACAGGCCTACCTAGAGACCCAGTACTTC.

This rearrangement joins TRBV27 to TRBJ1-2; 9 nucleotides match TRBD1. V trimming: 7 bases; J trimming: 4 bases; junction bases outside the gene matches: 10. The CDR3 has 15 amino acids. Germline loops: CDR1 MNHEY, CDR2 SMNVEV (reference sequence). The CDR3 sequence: CASKSPGTGTYGYTF. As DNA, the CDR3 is TGTGCCAGCAAGAGTCCAGGGACAGGGACCTATGGCTACACCTTC.